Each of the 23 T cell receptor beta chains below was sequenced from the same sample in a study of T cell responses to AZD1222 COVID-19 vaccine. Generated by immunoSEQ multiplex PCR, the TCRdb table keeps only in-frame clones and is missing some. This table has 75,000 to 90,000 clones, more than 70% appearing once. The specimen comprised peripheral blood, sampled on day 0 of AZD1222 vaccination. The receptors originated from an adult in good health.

CDR3 sequence (DNA): TGTGCCAGCAGGGAAGGACAGGGTGGGAATTCACCCCTCCACTTT. Translating it yields CASREGQGGNSPLHF. This rearrangement joins TRBV9 to TRBJ1-6; 8 nucleotides agree with TRBD1. Germline CDR1 is SGDLS and CDR2 is YYNGEE. There are 15 residues in the CDR3. Losses at the gene ends were 5 bases for V and 7 bases for J; bases not matched to a gene: 8. Based on the CDR3 plus reference TRBV9 and TRBJ1-6, the full variable domain is DSGVTQTPKHLITATGQRVTLRCSPRSGDLSVYWYQQSLDQGLQFLIQYYNGEERAKGNILERFSAQQFPDLHSELNLSSLELGDSALYFCASREGQGGNSPLHFGNGTRLTVT.

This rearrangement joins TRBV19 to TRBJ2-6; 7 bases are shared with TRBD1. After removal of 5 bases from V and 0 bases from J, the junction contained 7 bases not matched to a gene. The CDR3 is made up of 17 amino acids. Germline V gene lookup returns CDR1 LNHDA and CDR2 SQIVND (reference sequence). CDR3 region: CASSQGQTISGANVLTF. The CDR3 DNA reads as TGTGCCAGTAGTCAGGGACAGACGATCTCTGGGGCCAACGTCCTGACTTTC.

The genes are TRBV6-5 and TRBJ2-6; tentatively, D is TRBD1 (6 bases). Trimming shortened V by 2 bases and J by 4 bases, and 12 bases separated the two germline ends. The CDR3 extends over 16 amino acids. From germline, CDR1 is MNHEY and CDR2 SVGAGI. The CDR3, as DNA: TGTGCCAGCAGTTACGCCGGGACAAGAGGGGCCAACGTCCTGACTTTC. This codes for CASSYAGTRGANVLTF.

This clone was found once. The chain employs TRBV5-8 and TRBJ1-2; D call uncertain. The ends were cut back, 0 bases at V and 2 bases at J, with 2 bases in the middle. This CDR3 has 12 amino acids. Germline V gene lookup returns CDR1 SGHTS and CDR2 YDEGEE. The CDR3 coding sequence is TGTGCCAGCAGCTTGGAGAACTATGGCTACACCTTC. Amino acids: CASSLENYGYTF.

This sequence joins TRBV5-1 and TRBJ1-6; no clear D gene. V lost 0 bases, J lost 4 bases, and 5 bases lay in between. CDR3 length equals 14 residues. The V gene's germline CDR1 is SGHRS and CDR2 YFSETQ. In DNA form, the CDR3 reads TGCGCCAGCAGCTTGGAAGCGTATAATTCACCCCTCCACTTT. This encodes CASSLEAYNSPLHF.

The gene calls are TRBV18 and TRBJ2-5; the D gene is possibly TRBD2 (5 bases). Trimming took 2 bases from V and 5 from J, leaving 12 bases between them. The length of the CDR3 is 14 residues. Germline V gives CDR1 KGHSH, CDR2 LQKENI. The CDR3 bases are TGTGCCAGCTCACCAGGACTGAGTAGCGAGACCCAGTACTTC. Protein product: CASSPGLSSETQYF.

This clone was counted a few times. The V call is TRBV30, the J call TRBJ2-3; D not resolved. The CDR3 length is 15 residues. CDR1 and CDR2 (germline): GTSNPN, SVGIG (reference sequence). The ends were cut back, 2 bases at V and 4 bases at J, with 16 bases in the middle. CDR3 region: CAWSPGSISPDTQYF. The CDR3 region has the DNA TGTGCCTGGAGTCCCGGGTCAATCAGCCCAGATACGCAGTATTTT.

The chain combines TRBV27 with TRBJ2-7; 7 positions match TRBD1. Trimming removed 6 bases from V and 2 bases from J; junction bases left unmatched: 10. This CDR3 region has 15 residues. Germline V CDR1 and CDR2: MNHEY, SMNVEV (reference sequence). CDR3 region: CASRYQGTATYEQYF. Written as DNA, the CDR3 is TGTGCCAGCAGATACCAGGGGACAGCGACCTACGAGCAGTACTTC.

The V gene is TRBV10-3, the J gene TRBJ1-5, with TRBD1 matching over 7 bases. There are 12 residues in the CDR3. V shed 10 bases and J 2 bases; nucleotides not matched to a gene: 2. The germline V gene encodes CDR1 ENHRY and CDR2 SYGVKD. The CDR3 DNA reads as TGTGCCACCGGGACAGGCAATCAGCCCCAGCATTTT. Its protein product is CATGTGNQPQHF.

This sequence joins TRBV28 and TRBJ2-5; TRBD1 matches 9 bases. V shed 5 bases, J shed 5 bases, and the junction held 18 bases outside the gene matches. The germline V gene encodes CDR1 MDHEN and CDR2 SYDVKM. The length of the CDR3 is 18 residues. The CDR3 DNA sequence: TGTGCCAGCAGTACTCCGTCCGGGACAGGGAGCTTCTGGGAGACCCAGTACTTC. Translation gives CASSTPSGTGSFWETQYF.

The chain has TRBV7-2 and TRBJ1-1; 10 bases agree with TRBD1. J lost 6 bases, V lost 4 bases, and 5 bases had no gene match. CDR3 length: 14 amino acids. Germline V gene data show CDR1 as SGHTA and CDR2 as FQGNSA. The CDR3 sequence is CASSSQTGGSEAFF. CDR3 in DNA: TGTGCCAGCAGCTCCCAGACAGGGGGCTCTGAAGCTTTCTTT.

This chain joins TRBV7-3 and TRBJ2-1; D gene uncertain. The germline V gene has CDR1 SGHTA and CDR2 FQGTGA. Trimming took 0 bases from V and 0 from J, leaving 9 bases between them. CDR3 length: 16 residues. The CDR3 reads CASSLTGTSSYNEQFF. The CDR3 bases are TGTGCCAGCAGCTTAACTGGCACCTCCTCCTACAATGAGCAGTTCTTC.

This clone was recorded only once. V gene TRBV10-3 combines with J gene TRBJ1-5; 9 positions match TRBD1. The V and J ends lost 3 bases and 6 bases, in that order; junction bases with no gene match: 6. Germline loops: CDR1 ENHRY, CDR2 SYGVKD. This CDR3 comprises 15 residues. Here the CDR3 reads CAISDVGQGLQPQHF. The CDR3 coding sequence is TGTGCCATCAGTGACGTAGGACAGGGGCTTCAGCCCCAGCATTTT.

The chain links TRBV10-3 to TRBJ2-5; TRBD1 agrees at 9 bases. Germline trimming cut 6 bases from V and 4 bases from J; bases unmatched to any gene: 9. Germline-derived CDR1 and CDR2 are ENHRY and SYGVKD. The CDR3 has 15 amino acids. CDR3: CAIRGGQGLRETQYF. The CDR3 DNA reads TGTGCCATCAGGGGAGGACAGGGGCTAAGAGAGACCCAGTACTTC.

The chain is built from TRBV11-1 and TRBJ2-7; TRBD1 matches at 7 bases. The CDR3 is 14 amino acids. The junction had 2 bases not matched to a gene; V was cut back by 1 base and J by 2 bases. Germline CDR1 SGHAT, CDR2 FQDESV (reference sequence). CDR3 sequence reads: CASSLGQGAYEQYF. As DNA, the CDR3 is TGTGCCAGCAGCTTAGGACAGGGCGCCTACGAGCAGTACTTC.

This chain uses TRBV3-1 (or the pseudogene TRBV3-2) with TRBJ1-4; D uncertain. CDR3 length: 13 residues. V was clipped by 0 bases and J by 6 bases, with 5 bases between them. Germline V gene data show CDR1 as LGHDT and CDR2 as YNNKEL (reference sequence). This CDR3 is CASSQDSYEKLFF. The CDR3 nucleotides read TGTGCCAGCAGCCAAGACAGTTATGAAAAACTGTTTTTT.

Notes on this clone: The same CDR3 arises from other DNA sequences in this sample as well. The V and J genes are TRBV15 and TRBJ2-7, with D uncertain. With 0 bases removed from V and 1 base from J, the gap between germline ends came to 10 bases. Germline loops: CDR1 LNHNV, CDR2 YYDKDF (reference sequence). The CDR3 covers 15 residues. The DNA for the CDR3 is TGTGCCACCAGCAGAGAATCAGGCGGATCCTACGAGCAGTACTTC. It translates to CATSRESGGSYEQYF.

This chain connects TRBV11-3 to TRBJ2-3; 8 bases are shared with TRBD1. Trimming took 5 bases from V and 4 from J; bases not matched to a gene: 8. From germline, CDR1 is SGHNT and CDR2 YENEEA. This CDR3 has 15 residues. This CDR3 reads CASSTPGGSADTQYF. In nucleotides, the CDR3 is TGTGCCAGCAGCACCCCAGGGGGCAGCGCAGATACGCAGTATTTT.

The CDR3 reads CASSHPVRKMDTQYF. The DNA for the CDR3 is TGTGCCAGCAGCCATCCCGTCCGGAAAATGGATACGCAGTATTTT. The chain has TRBV7-9 and TRBJ2-3; no definite D call. CDR1 and CDR2 from the germline V gene are SEHNR and FQNEAQ (reference sequence). The V and J ends lost 5 bases and 6 bases respectively, with 18 bases between them. The CDR3 contains 15 residues.

The CDR3 nucleotides are TGTGCCAGCAGTTATGGTACACAGGGATTCACTGAAGCTTTCTTT. It encodes CASSYGTQGFTEAFF. The rearrangement joins TRBV6-5 to TRBJ1-1; a weak D match, TRBD1 (6 bases). The V gene lost 3 bases and the J gene lost 4 bases, with 15 bases spanning the gap. Germline V gene lookup returns CDR1 MNHEY and CDR2 SVGAGI. This CDR3 is built from 15 residues.

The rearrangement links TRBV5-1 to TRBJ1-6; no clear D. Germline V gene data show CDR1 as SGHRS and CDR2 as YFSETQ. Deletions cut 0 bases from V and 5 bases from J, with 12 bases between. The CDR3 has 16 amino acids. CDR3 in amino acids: CASSLGQIFNNSPLHF. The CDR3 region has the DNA TGCGCCAGCAGCTTGGGGCAGATTTTCAATAATTCACCCCTCCACTTT.

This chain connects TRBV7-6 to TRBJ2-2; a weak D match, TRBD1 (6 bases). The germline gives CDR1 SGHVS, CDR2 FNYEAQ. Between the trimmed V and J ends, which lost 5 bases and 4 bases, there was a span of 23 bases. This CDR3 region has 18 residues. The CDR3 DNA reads TGTGCCAGCAGCCCCCGGTTAACAGGGTTGGGAAGCACCGGGGAGCTGTTTTTT. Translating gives CASSPRLTGLGSTGELFF.

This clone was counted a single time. CDR3 sequence reads: CASSQGTDGYTF. The CDR3 DNA sequence: TGTGCCAGCAGCCAAGGCACGGATGGCTACACCTTC. The chain joins TRBV14 to TRBJ1-2; D remains unclear. Germline V gene data show CDR1 as SGHDN and CDR2 as FVKESK. This CDR3 has 12 residues. Between the trimmed V and J ends, which lost 1 base and 6 bases, there was a span of 6 bases.